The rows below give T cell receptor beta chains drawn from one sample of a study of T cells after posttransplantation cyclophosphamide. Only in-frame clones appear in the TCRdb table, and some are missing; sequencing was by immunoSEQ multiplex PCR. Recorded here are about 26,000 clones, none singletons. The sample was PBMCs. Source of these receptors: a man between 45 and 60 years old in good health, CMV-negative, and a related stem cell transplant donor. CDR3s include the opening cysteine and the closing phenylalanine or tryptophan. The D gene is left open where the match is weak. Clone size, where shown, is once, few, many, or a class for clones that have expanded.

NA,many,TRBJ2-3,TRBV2,TGTGCCAGCAGTGACGCCCTCAGGGAAGATACGCAGTATTTT,CASSDALREDTQYF
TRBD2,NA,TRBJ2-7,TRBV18,TGTGCCAGCTCATACAGCGGGAGAGAAGGCGAGCAGTACTTC,CASSYSGREGEQYF
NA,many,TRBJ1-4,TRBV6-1,TGTGCCAGCAGTGAGGCGGGGGGGGCAGAAAAACTGTTTTTT,CASSEAGGAEKLFF
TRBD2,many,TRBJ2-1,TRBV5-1,TGCGCCACCTCCGGGGGGGCGGGATACTACAATGAGCAGTTCTTC,CATSGGAGYYNEQFF
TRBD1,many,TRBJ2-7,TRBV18,TGTGCCAGCTCACTTAAGGGGGCCTCGGGCGAGCAGTACTTC,CASSLKGASGEQYF
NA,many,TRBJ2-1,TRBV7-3,TGTGCCAGCAGCCCATCGCCGGGGAGCTCCTACAATGAGCAGTTCTTC,CASSPSPGSSYNEQFF
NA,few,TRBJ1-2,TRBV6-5,TGTGCCAGCAGATCACATGGACAGACGACAGATGGCTACACCTTC,CASRSHGQTTDGYTF
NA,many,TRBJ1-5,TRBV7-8,TGTGCCAGCAGCCTGGCGGAGGGCAATCAGCCCCAGCATTTT,CASSLAEGNQPQHF
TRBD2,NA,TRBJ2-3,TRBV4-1,TGCGCCAGCAGCCAAGGACTAGCGCCTTGGGCAGATACGCAGTATTTT,CASSQGLAPWADTQYF
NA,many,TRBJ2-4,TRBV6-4,TGTGCCAGCAGTGACTCGTTATTCGGGGTCTTTGCCAAAAACATTCAGTACTTC,CASSDSLFGVFAKNIQYF
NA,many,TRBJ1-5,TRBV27,TGTGCCAGCAGTTTATCCTACAGGAGTAGCAATCAGCCCCAGCATTTT,CASSLSYRSSNQPQHF
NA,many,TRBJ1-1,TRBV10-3,TGTGCCATCAGTAGGGGTGCCACTGAAGCTTTCTTT,CAISRGATEAFF
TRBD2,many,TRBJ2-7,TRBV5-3,TGTGCCTCTCCCAGGACTAGCGTTAGCTACGAGCAGTACTTC,CASPRTSVSYEQYF
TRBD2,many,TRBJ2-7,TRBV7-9,TGTGCCAGCAGCCCCAGACTAGCAGCAGACGGGGAGCAGTACTTC,CASSPRLAADGEQYF
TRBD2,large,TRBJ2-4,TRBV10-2,TGCGCCAGCAGTGAGCGAAGGCGGGAGGTAAACATTCAGTACTTC,CASSERRREVNIQYF
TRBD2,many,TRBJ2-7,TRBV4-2,TGTGCCAGCAGCCAAGGACGGGAGGCCTACGAGCAGTACTTC,CASSQGREAYEQYF
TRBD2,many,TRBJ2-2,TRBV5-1,TGCGCCAGCAGCCTTCCTCCGGGACTAGGTCCCGGGGAGCTGTTTTTT,CASSLPPGLGPGELFF
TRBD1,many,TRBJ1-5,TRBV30,TGTGCCTGGAGCGACCCCTACAGGGGGGAACAGCCCCAGCATTTT,CAWSDPYRGEQPQHF
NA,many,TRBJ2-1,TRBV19,TGTGCCAGTAGTATTGGTAACCCAGCGCTTAGCTCCTACAATGAGCAGTTCTTC,CASSIGNPALSSYNEQFF
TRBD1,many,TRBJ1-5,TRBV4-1,TGCGCCAGCAGCCAACCCGGACAGGGGGCTCAGCCCCAGCATTTT,CASSQPGQGAQPQHF
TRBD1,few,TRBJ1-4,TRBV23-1,TGCGCCAGCGGTATAGCCTCAACCGGGACAGGGGTTGAAAAACTGTTTTTT,CASGIASTGTGVEKLFF
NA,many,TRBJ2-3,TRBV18,TGTGCCAGCTCACCACCGCGCGCGGTATCAGATACGCAGTATTTT,CASSPPRAVSDTQYF
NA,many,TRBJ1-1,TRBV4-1,TGCGCCAGCAGCCGCGGTCCTAGCATGAACACTGAAGCTTTCTTT,CASSRGPSMNTEAFF
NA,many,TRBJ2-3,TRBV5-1,TGCGCCAGCAGCCAAGACAGTGTATCGTCGGATACGCAGTATTTT,CASSQDSVSSDTQYF
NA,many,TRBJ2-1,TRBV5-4,TGTGCCAGCAGCTTGGAAGACTCCAATGAGCAGTTCTTC,CASSLEDSNEQFF
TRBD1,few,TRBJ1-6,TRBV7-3,TGTGCCAGCAGCACGGGACAGGCGTTAAATTCACCCCTCCACTTT,CASSTGQALNSPLHF
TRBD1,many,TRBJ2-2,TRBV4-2,TGTGCCAGCAGCTCGACCGCTGGGCGCGGACAGGGCGACACCGGGGAGCTGTTTTTT,CASSSTAGRGQGDTGELFF
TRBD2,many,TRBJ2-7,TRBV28,TGTGCCAGCCAATATGGGACTAGTTCCTACGAGCAGTACTTC,CASQYGTSSYEQYF
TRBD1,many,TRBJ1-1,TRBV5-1,TGCGCCAGTAGACAGGGATCTTCGAACACTGAAGCTTTCTTT,CASRQGSSNTEAFF